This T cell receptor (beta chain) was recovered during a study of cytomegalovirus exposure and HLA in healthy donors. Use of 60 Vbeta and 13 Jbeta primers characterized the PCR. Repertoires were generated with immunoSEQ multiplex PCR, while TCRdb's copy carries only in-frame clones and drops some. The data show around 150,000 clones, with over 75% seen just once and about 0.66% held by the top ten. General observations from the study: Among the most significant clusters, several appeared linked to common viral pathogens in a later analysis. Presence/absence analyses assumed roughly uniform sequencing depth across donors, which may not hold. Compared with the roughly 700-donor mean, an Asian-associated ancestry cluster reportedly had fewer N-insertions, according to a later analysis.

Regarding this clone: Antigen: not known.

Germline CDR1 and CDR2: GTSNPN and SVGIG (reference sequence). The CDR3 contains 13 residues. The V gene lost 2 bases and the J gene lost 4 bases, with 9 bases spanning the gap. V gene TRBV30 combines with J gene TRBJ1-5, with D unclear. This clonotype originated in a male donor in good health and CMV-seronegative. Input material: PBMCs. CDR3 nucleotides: TGTGCCTGGAGTAGAGATATGAATCAGCCCCAGCATTTT. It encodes CAWSRDMNQPQHF.